Below are 11 T cell receptor beta chains sequenced from a single sample in a study of monozygotic twins with inflammatory bowel disease. TCRdb reprocessed the 5' RACE reads and reports one entry per CDR3 protein, with no DNA. This repertoire includes 300,000 to 400,000 distinct CDR3 sequences. The sequenced sample consisted of blood. The receptors were gathered from a human donor with ulcerative colitis or Crohn's disease, or a healthy co-twin of an affected twin (not recorded which).

The chain has TRBV27 and TRBJ2-1; TCRdb designates TRBD1, a call that cannot be tested without DNA. From germline, CDR1 is MNHEY and CDR2 SMNVEV (reference sequence). This CDR3 is 15 amino acids long. The CDR3 loop reads CASKAQGDSVNEQFF.

This chain connects TRBV20-1 to TRBJ2-1; absent DNA, TCRdb's TRBD1 call cannot be checked. The CDR3 spans 14 residues. Germline V CDR1 and CDR2: DFQATT, SNEGSKA (reference sequence). CDR3 in amino acids: CSASLPGTSNEQFF.

The rearrangement joins TRBV7-2 to TRBJ1-5. Germline V gives CDR1 SGHTA, CDR2 FQGNSA. CDR3 length: 15 residues. The CDR3 sequence is CASSLDTATAQPQHF.

The chain joins TRBV7-3 to TRBJ2-3; as DNA is missing, the TRBD2 call by TCRdb cannot be tested. The CDR3 spans 16 residues. From germline, CDR1 is SGHTA and CDR2 FQGTGA. The CDR3 spells CASSRGFGGLTDTQYF.

The chain couples TRBV19 to TRBJ2-1; no DNA is available, so the TRBD2 call from TCRdb remains unchecked. CDR3 length: 16 residues. From germline, CDR1 is LNHDA and CDR2 SQIVND (reference sequence). This chain's CDR3 is CASSILFGGLYNEQFF.

The chain recombines TRBV7-9 with TRBJ1-1; TCRdb indicates TRBD1, and absent DNA this call remains unverified. This CDR3 comprises 17 residues. Germline CDR1 is SEHNR and CDR2 is FQNEAQ (reference sequence). CDR3 sequence reads: CASSFLAGAGGLDEAFF. Using reference TRBV7-9 and TRBJ1-1 for the parts outside the CDR3, the full variable domain is DTGVSQNPRHKITKRGQNVTFRCDPISEHNRLYWYRQTLGQGPEFLTYFQNEAQLEKSRLLSDRFSAERPKGSFSTLEIQRTEQGDSAMYLCASSFLAGAGGLDEAFFGQGTRLTVV.

The chain employs TRBV12-3 or TRBV12-4 and TRBJ1-1; with no DNA, the TCRdb D assignment of TRBD1 cannot be verified. The CDR3 sequence is 15 residues long. CDR3 loop: CASSPRTGRNTEAFF.

The chain is built from TRBV5-4 and TRBJ2-2; TCRdb reports TRBD1, a call that lacks DNA to check it against. CDR1 SGHNT and CDR2 YYREEE come from the germline V gene (reference sequence). The CDR3 is 16 residues long. CDR3 amino acids: CASSLPPGSNTGELFF.

This chain links TRBV20-1 with TRBJ1-5. The CDR3 sequence is 14 residues long. Germline lookup yields CDR1 DFQATT and CDR2 SNEGSKA (reference sequence). CDR3 sequence: CSASRSAWDQPQHF.

This chain connects TRBV5-1 to TRBJ1-2. This CDR3 is built from 13 residues. CDR1 and CDR2 (germline): SGHRS, YFSETQ. CDR3 residues: CASSLGQSYGYTF.

The chain recombines TRBV12-3 or TRBV12-4 with TRBJ1-5; TCRdb's D call, TRBD1, is unchecked because there is no DNA. The CDR3 sequence is 14 residues long. The CDR3 spells CASTGTGMGQPQHF.